The 10 T cell receptor beta chains given below trace back to one sample, sequenced in a study of response to subunit inactivated influenza vaccine. From the RT-PCR reads, TCRdb called clonotypes with MiXCR, one entry per CDR3 protein. The data contain 290,000 or so distinct CDR3 sequences, 22% of them singletons. The sequences come from PBMCs from blood, collected less than 22 months after vaccination. The source is a man between 50 and 69 years old who received an inactivated influenza vaccine.

J is TRBJ2-5 and V is TRBV5-6; tentative D call: TRBD1 (6 bases). The CDR3 covers 13 residues. V gave up 2 bases and J gave up 5 bases, with 10 bases separating them. Germline V gene data show CDR1 as SGHDT and CDR2 as YYEEEE. This chain's CDR3 is CASSFSRGETQYF. In DNA, the CDR3 is TGTGCCAGCAGCTTCTCCAGGGGTGAGACCCAGTACTTC.

The table lists this clonotype with a few counts. Sequence at one end of the junction differs from germline and may be a read error. The V gene is TRBV18, the J gene TRBJ2-1; D call uncertain. The germline CDR1 and CDR2 sequences are KGHSH and LQKENI. CDR3 size: 15 residues. The CDR3 DNA is TGTGCCAGCTCACCACCGACCTACAACTACCATGAGCAGTTCTTC. Amino acids: CASSPPTYNYHEQFF.

The chain couples TRBV5-1 to TRBJ1-6; D remains ambiguous. Trimming cost V 0 bases and J 6 bases, with 10 bases left between them. Germline loops: CDR1 SGHRS, CDR2 YFSETQ. There are 15 residues in the CDR3. CDR3 coding DNA: TGCGCCAGCAGCTTGGTCGGGCAGCTTAATTCACCCCTCCACTTT. It specifies CASSLVGQLNSPLHF.

The table lists this clonotype with a few counts. CDR3 loop: CASSLRTGAFDEQFF. CDR3 bases: TGTGCCAGCAGCTTGCGGACAGGGGCTTTCGATGAGCAGTTCTTC. This chain uses TRBV5-6 with TRBJ2-1, with 9 bases lining up with TRBD1. The germline V gene has CDR1 SGHDT and CDR2 YYEEEE. This CDR3 has 15 amino acids. V dropped 1 base and J dropped 8; count of bases not matched to a gene: 7.

The V call is TRBV12-3 or TRBV12-4, the J call TRBJ2-1; possibly TRBD2 for D (5 bases). The CDR3 is 14 residues long. V shed 1 base and J shed 8 bases, with 12 bases lying between them. The CDR3 DNA sequence: TGTGCCAGCAGTTTAGTACTAGTAGGCCATGAGCAGTTCTTC. Its translation: CASSLVLVGHEQFF.

The J gene is TRBJ2-7, the V gene TRBV2, with D possibly TRBD1 on 6 matching bases. V was trimmed by 4 bases and J by 2 bases, leaving 9 bases between them. Germline V gene sequence: CDR1 SNHLY, CDR2 FYNNEI. CDR3 size: 13 residues. CDR3 DNA sequence: TGTGCCAGCAGTGGGGACATTGCCTACGAGCAGTACTTC. Its translation is CASSGDIAYEQYF.

The V and J genes are TRBV15 and TRBJ2-3; TRBD1 aligns across 8 bases. The CDR3 sequence is 15 residues long. V was pared by 5 bases and J by 4 bases, with 8 bases of the junction left unmatched. CDR1 LNHNV and CDR2 YYDKDF come from the germline V gene (reference sequence). The CDR3 DNA reads TGTGCCACCAGCCTCCGGGGACAGGCCCCAGATACGCAGTATTTT. It codes for CATSLRGQAPDTQYF.

V usage is TRBV14 and J usage is TRBJ2-1; no clear D gene. Per the germline V gene, CDR1 is SGHDN and CDR2 is FVKESK. This CDR3 is 11 amino acids long. The V end was cut by 1 base, the J end by 11 bases, with 6 bases between. The CDR3 sequence is CASSQVGQQFF. CDR3 DNA sequence: TGTGCCAGCAGCCAAGTCGGACAGCAGTTCTTC.

The chain combines TRBV7-9 with TRBJ1-3; D remains unclear. The CDR3 is 14 residues long. Trimming left V 3 bases short and J 3 bases short, with 9 bases between. Germline V gene data show CDR1 as SEHNR and CDR2 as FQNEAQ (reference sequence). The CDR3 nucleotides read TGTGCCAGCAGCTTCCGGCAGAGTGGAAACACCATATATTTT. Amino acids: CASSFRQSGNTIYF.

V and J are TRBV5-4 and TRBJ1-6; 7 bases fit TRBD1. Trimming took 6 bases from V and 5 from J; bases not matched to a gene: 11. Germline CDR1 reads SGHNT; CDR2 reads YYREEE (reference sequence). CDR3 length: 16 amino acids. The CDR3 region is CASNIRVTGHNSPLHF. The DNA of the CDR3 is TGTGCCAGCAACATTAGGGTGACAGGGCATAATTCACCCCTCCACTTT.